The rows below give T cell receptor beta chains drawn from one sample of a study of T cell responses to AZD1222 COVID-19 vaccine. Data came from immunoSEQ multiplex PCR; TCRdb stores just in-frame clones and leaves some out. The table lists 150,000 to 200,000 clones, around 90% of them singletons. Sequences were derived from peripheral blood, sampled 28 days after the second AZD1222 dose. These receptors were obtained from an adult who received the AZD1222 COVID-19 vaccine. CDR3s include the opening cysteine and the closing phenylalanine or tryptophan. The D gene is left open where the match is weak. Clone size appears in some rows only: once, few, many, or a class for an expanded clone.

cdr3_nt | cdr3_aa | v_call | d_call | j_call | clone_size
TGTGCCAGCAGTTCCTACCAGCTCGGGTCTAACACTGAAGCTTTCTTT | CASSSYQLGSNTEAFF | TRBV6-2/TRBV6-3 | NA | TRBJ1-1 | NA
TGTGCCAGCTCACCAGACTATGGCTACACCTTC | CASSPDYGYTF | TRBV18 | NA | TRBJ1-2 | NA
TGTGCCAGCAGTTTATCCCCCTACGAGCAGTACTTC | CASSLSPYEQYF | TRBV28 | NA | TRBJ2-7 | NA
TGTGCCAGCAGCGTAAAATGGGACTTGAGCTCCTACAATGAGCAGTTCTTC | CASSVKWDLSSYNEQFF | TRBV7-9 | NA | TRBJ2-1 | NA
TGTGCCAGCAGCCCGGTGGACAGGGGTTCCGGGGAGCTGTTTTTT | CASSPVDRGSGELFF | TRBV5-6 | TRBD1 | TRBJ2-2 | NA
TGTGCCAGCAGCCAAGATCGGGTTGTCGGGGAGCTGTTTTTT | CASSQDRVVGELFF | TRBV3-1/TRBV3-2 | NA | TRBJ2-2 | NA
TGTGCCAGCCGCGCACAGGTCTCTAGCTCCTACGAGCAGTACTTC | CASRAQVSSSYEQYF | TRBV6-6 | NA | TRBJ2-7 | NA
TGTGCCTCTACCTCAGGGGGCCCTGATACGCAGTATTTT | CASTSGGPDTQYF | TRBV2 | TRBD1 | TRBJ2-3 | NA
TGTGCCAGCAGCGTCATAGCGGGAGGGAACACCGGGGAGCTGTTTTTT | CASSVIAGGNTGELFF | TRBV9 | TRBD2 | TRBJ2-2 | NA
TGTGCCAGCAGCTTAACGGGACATGCTAACTATGGCTACACCTTC | CASSLTGHANYGYTF | TRBV11-2 | NA | TRBJ1-2 | NA
TGTGCCAGCAGCGTTACCTCTGACGCGGGGGGGTTCTACGAGCAGTACTTC | CASSVTSDAGGFYEQYF | TRBV9 | TRBD2 | TRBJ2-7 | NA
TGTGCCAGCAACCTGGGGACTAGCGGGGTATTGACCAAAGAGACCCAGTACTTC | CASNLGTSGVLTKETQYF | TRBV11-2 | TRBD2 | TRBJ2-5 | NA
TGTGCCAGCAGCTGGGAAACCCGGGACATTTCCTACGAGCAGTACTTC | CASSWETRDISYEQYF | TRBV5-5 | NA | TRBJ2-7 | NA
TGTGCCCTGAACAGGGGCCCCAGCACTGAAGCTTTCTTT | CALNRGPSTEAFF | TRBV30 | TRBD1 | TRBJ1-1 | NA
TGCAGTGCTAGTAAGGATCCGGGCCTTTATGGCTACACCTTC | CSASKDPGLYGYTF | TRBV20-1 | NA | TRBJ1-2 | NA
TGTGCCAGCTCACCCCCTATGACACGAACTAGCACAGATACGCAGTATTTT | CASSPPMTRTSTDTQYF | TRBV18 | NA | TRBJ2-3 | NA
TGTGCCAGCTCACTATTTATGAGACAGGGGGCTTCTGGGGCCAACGTCCTGACTTTC | CASSLFMRQGASGANVLTF | TRBV18 | TRBD1 | TRBJ2-6 | NA
TGTGCCAGCAGCTCACGCACACAGGGAAGTGGAGATTCACCCCTCCACTTT | CASSSRTQGSGDSPLHF | TRBV7-2 | NA | TRBJ1-6 | NA
TGCGCCAGCAGTTTTCGGTCTCACACTGAAGCTTTCTTT | CASSFRSHTEAFF | TRBV5-1 | NA | TRBJ1-1 | NA
TGTGCCAGCAGCCGACCGGGCGCCCGAGGGACAGATACGCAGTATTTT | CASSRPGARGTDTQYF | TRBV11-2 | NA | TRBJ2-3 | NA
TGTGCCAGCAGCTTGGACTATACGGGGGAGACCCAGTACTTC | CASSLDYTGETQYF | TRBV5-4 | NA | TRBJ2-5 | NA
TGTGCCAGCAGTTTACTCGGGCCCAGCTCCTACAATGAGCAGTTCTTC | CASSLLGPSSYNEQFF | TRBV28 | NA | TRBJ2-1 | once
TGTGCCTGGGGAACAGGGGGCCAAGCTTTCTTT | CAWGTGGQAFF | TRBV30 | TRBD1 | TRBJ1-1 | NA
TGTGCCAGCAGCTTAGGGCTAACCAACACCGGGGAGCTGTTTTTT | CASSLGLTNTGELFF | TRBV5-4 | NA | TRBJ2-2 | NA
TGTGCCAGCAGCAAAAACGGAGAGAACACTGAAGCTTTCTTT | CASSKNGENTEAFF | TRBV7-2 | NA | TRBJ1-1 | NA
TGTGCCAGCAGCGTTGGGACGGCCTATGGCTACACCTTC | CASSVGTAYGYTF | TRBV28 | NA | TRBJ1-2 | once
TGTGCCAGCAGTTTTAAGGGGCGGTATGGCTACACCTTC | CASSFKGRYGYTF | TRBV27 | NA | TRBJ1-2 | NA
TGTGCCAGCAGTCCCGAGGGGCTTCGCACAGATACGCAGTATTTT | CASSPEGLRTDTQYF | TRBV25-1 | NA | TRBJ2-3 | NA
TGTGCCACCAGTGACCCCCGCCGGGGCGGGGGGGCAAATGAGCAGTTCTTC | CATSDPRRGGGANEQFF | TRBV24-1 | TRBD2 | TRBJ2-1 | NA
TGTGCCAGCAGCTACGGACAGAGCTCCTACAATGAGCAGTTCTTC | CASSYGQSSYNEQFF | TRBV11-2 | NA | TRBJ2-1 | NA
TGTGCCAGCAGTCAGGACAGAACTAACTATGGCTACACCTTC | CASSQDRTNYGYTF | TRBV6-4 | NA | TRBJ1-2 | NA
TGTGCCAGCAGTTATAACCGCAATCAGCCCCAGCATTTT | CASSYNRNQPQHF | TRBV6-2/TRBV6-3 | NA | TRBJ1-5 | NA
TGTGCCAGCAGCTTGGATAGATTTTCAGGGGACGAGCAGTACTTC | CASSLDRFSGDEQYF | TRBV5-4 | NA | TRBJ2-7 | NA
TGTGCCAGCAGTGACGCTGGAGGACCCCTCAAAACCTTC | CASSDAGGPLKTF | TRBV6-1 | NA | TRBJ1-2 | NA
TGTGCCAGCAGCCAAGATCTAATTCGAGGATTCAAAAACATTCAGTACTTC | CASSQDLIRGFKNIQYF | TRBV3-1/TRBV3-2 | NA | TRBJ2-4 | NA
TGTGCCAGCAGAGCCGGGACAGGCAATTCACCCCTCCACTTT | CASRAGTGNSPLHF | TRBV5-6 | TRBD1 | TRBJ1-6 | NA
TGCAGCGGCGGACAGGGGGGGATTGGCTACACCTTC | CSGGQGGIGYTF | TRBV29-1 | TRBD1 | TRBJ1-2 | NA
TGCGCCAGCAGCCAAGAGTCCAGCGGGGGGTTCGGGGATACGCAGTATTTT | CASSQESSGGFGDTQYF | TRBV4-3 | TRBD2 | TRBJ2-3 | NA
TGTGCCAGCAGTCCGGTCAATCCAGGGGGCCATAGGGTCTACGAGCAGTACTTC | CASSPVNPGGHRVYEQYF | TRBV5-5 | TRBD1 | TRBJ2-7 | NA
TGTGCCAGCAGCCGATACTCACGGGGGCCTACCTACGAGCAGTACTTC | CASSRYSRGPTYEQYF | TRBV11-2 | NA | TRBJ2-7 | once
TGTGCCACCAGTGCCCCTCGGGGTGTTAAACCGGGATCTACCGGGGAGCTGTTTTTT | CATSAPRGVKPGSTGELFF | TRBV24-1 | NA | TRBJ2-2 | NA
TGTGCCAGCAGTTTGGACAGGGAAGGGAACTATGGCTACACCTTC | CASSLDREGNYGYTF | TRBV27 | TRBD1 | TRBJ1-2 | NA
TGTGCCAGCAGTTACTCGATAACGTCGAACACTGAAGCTTTCTTT | CASSYSITSNTEAFF | TRBV6-5 | NA | TRBJ1-1 | NA
TGTGCCAGCTCACCGACGGACAGGGGGCAAGCTTTCTTT | CASSPTDRGQAFF | TRBV18 | TRBD1 | TRBJ1-1 | NA
TGTGCCAGCAGCCTAATAGGCCCCCTCTCGGGGCAAGATCGCACCATATATTTT | CASSLIGPLSGQDRTIYF | TRBV7-2 | NA | TRBJ1-3 | once
TGTGCCAGCAATAAAGCGGGCTACATCTACGAGCAGTACTTC | CASNKAGYIYEQYF | TRBV28 | NA | TRBJ2-7 | NA
TGTGCCAGCACTCGGGACAGAAGAAACACCATATATTTT | CASTRDRRNTIYF | TRBV12-3/TRBV12-4 | TRBD1 | TRBJ1-3 | NA
TGTGCCAGCAGCGTGGCTAGCGGGAGCGGGAATGAGCAGTTCTTC | CASSVASGSGNEQFF | TRBV9 | TRBD2 | TRBJ2-1 | few
TGTGCCAGCAGCCTGGGGACTAGCGGATACAATGAGCAGTTCTTC | CASSLGTSGYNEQFF | TRBV28 | TRBD2 | TRBJ2-1 | NA
TGTGCCAGCAGCCGAGACAGGGGGTCATACAATGAGCAGTTCTTC | CASSRDRGSYNEQFF | TRBV2 | TRBD1 | TRBJ2-1 | few
TGTGCCAGCAGCGGAGGGTTGAGCACAGATACGCAGTATTTT | CASSGGLSTDTQYF | TRBV9 | NA | TRBJ2-3 | NA
TGTGCCAGCAGCCCGGGTGGAGTAAACTATGGCTACACCTTC | CASSPGGVNYGYTF | TRBV5-4 | NA | TRBJ1-2 | NA